This TCR beta chain emerged from a study of early stage breast cancer tumors. Whole-study results and caveats: In about 90% of the 16 patients, blood comparison separated tumor from normal breast.

Profiling relied on immunoSEQ multiplex PCR, and the TCRdb table lists in-frame clones only, not all of them. Among approximately 39,000 clones, roughly 70% were seen once, and the ten largest hold over 6%. The CDR3 totals 14 residues. Unmatched junction bases numbered 8, after V lost 5 bases and J lost 8 bases. Germline CDR1 and CDR2: MDHEN and SYDVKM. A remark on this clone: Its antigen is currently unknown.

The chain is built from TRBV28 and TRBJ1-4; 7 bases fit TRBD1. This sequence originates from a person between 55 and 70 years old with breast cancer. The specimen was blood. Here the CDR3 reads CASSLGQVYEKLFF. The CDR3 nucleotides are TGTGCCAGCAGTCTTGGACAGGTCTACGAAAAACTGTTTTTT.